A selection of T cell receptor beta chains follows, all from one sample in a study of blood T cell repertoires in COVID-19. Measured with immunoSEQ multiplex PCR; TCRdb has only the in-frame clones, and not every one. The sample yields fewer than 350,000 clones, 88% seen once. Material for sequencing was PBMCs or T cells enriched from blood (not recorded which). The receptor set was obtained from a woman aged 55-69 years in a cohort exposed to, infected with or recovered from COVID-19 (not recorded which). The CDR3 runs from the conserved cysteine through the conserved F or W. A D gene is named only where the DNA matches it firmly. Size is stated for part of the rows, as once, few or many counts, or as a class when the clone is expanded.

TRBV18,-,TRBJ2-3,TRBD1,CASSPDERRGLGDTQYF,TGTGCCAGCTCACCAGACGAGCGCAGGGGGTTAGGAGATACGCAGTATTTT
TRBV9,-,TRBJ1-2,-,CASSVGARAGDYGYTF,TGTGCCAGCAGCGTAGGCGCCCGGGCAGGGGACTATGGCTACACCTTC
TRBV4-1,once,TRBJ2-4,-,CASSQAGVSKNIQYF,TGCGCCAGCAGCCAGGCAGGGGTTTCCAAAAACATTCAGTACTTC
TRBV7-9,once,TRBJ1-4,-,CASSSPGGGEGKLFF,TGTGCCAGCAGCTCCCCCGGCGGGGGGGAAGGGAAACTGTTTTTT
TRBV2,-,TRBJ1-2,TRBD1,CASSAWTGHGYTF,TGTGCCAGCAGTGCCTGGACAGGGCATGGCTACACCTTC
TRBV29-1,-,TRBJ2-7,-,CSVEDRVSYEQYF,TGCAGCGTTGAAGATCGCGTCTCCTACGAGCAGTACTTC
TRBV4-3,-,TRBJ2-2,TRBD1,CASSQKGASSGELFF,TGCGCCAGCAGCCAAAAGGGGGCCTCGTCCGGGGAGCTGTTTTTT
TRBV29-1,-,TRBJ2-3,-,CSVDDFSTDTQYF,TGCAGCGTTGACGACTTCAGCACAGATACGCAGTATTTT
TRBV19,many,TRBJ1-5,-,CASKRQGVNQPQHF,TGTGCCAGTAAGAGGCAGGGCGTCAATCAGCCCCAGCATTTT
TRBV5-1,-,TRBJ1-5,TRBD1,CASSLAGQGNQPQHF,TGCGCCAGCAGCTTGGCGGGACAGGGGAATCAGCCCCAGCATTTT
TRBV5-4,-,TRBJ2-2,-,CASSYGFMNTGELFF,TGTGCCAGCAGCTACGGGTTCATGAACACCGGGGAGCTGTTTTTT
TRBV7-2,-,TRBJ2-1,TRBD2,CASSLGTGTSGYNEQFF,TGTGCCAGCAGCTTAGGGACCGGGACTAGCGGTTACAATGAGCAGTTCTTC
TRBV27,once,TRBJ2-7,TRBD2,CASSLGLAGFYEQYF,TGTGCCAGCAGTTTAGGACTAGCGGGTTTCTACGAGCAGTACTTC
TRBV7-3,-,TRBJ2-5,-,CASSLGGQETQYF,TGTGCCAGCAGCCTCGGTGGCCAAGAGACCCAGTACTTC
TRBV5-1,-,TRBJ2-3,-,CASSSVARPLGADTQYF,TGCGCCAGCAGCTCTGTCGCCAGACCTCTCGGGGCAGATACGCAGTATTTT
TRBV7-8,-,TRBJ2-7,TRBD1,CASSLRTGGSYEQYF,TGTGCCAGCAGCTTAAGGACAGGGGGCTCCTACGAGCAGTACTTC
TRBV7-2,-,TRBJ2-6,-,CASSSRGGGGANVLTF,TGTGCCAGCAGCTCAAGGGGAGGAGGTGGGGCCAACGTCCTGACTTTC
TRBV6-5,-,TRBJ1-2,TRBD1,CASSYATGGGYTF,TGTGCCAGCAGTTATGCGACAGGGGGCGGCTACACCTTC
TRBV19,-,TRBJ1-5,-,CASSTYSFGAQEPQHF,TGTGCCAGTAGTACCTACAGTTTTGGGGCTCAGGAGCCCCAGCATTTT
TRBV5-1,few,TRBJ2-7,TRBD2,CASSSWGRGLAGTYEQYF,TGCGCCAGCAGCTCCTGGGGCCGGGGACTAGCGGGTACCTACGAGCAGTACTTC
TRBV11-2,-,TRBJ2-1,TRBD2,CASSFSGGSSYNEQFF,TGTGCCAGCAGCTTCAGCGGGGGGAGCTCCTACAATGAGCAGTTCTTC
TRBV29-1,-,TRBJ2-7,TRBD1,CSVSGTGSSYEQYF,TGCAGCGTTTCCGGGACAGGAAGCTCCTACGAGCAGTACTTC
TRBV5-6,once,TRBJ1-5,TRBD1,CASSLGHDRGGNQPQHF,TGTGCCAGCAGCTTGGGTCATGACAGGGGGGGCAATCAGCCCCAGCATTTT
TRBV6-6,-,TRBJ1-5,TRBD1,CASSHGGQGGNQPQHF,TGTGCCAGCAGTCACGGGGGACAGGGGGGGAATCAGCCCCAGCATTTT
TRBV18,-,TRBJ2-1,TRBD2,CASTTSGRVDNEQFF,TGTGCCAGCACGACCAGCGGGAGAGTAGACAATGAGCAGTTCTTC
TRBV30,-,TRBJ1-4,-,CAWSVTPGGNEKLFF,TGTGCCTGGAGTGTTACCCCAGGAGGTAATGAAAAACTGTTTTTT
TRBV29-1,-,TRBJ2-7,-,CSVGTTQTYEQYF,TGCAGCGTTGGGACTACCCAAACCTACGAGCAGTACTTC
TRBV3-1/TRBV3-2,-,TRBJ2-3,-,CASSQRLARTDTQYF,TGTGCCAGCAGCCAACGTCTAGCGCGCACAGATACGCAGTATTTT
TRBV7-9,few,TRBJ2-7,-,CASSLTTGNEQYF,TGTGCCAGCAGCCTAACCACAGGGAACGAGCAGTACTTC
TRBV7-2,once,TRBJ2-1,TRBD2,CASRQSGGPYNEQFF,TGTGCCAGCAGACAAAGCGGGGGCCCCTACAATGAGCAGTTCTTC
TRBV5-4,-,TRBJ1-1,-,CASSWEGTEAFF,TGTGCCAGCAGCTGGGAGGGCACTGAAGCTTTCTTT
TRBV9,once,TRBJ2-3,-,CASSVGSRGPRLDTQYF,TGTGCCAGCAGCGTAGGGTCTAGGGGCCCTCGCTTGGATACGCAGTATTTT
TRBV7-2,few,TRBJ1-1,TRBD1,CATTDRGRGEAFF,TGTGCCACCACGGACAGGGGGCGCGGTGAAGCTTTCTTT